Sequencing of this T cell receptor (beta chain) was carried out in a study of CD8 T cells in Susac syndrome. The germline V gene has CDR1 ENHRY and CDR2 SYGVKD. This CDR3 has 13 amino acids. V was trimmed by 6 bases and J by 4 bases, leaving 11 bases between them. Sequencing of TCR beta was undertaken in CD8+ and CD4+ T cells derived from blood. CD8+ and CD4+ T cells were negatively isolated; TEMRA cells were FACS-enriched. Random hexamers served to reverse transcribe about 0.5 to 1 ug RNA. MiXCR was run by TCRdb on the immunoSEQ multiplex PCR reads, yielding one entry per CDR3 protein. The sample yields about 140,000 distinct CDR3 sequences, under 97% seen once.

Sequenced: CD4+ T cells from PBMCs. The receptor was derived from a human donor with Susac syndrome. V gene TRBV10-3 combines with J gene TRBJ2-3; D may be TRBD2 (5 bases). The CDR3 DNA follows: TGTGCCATCAGCGGGATAAGCCCAGATACGCAGTATTTT. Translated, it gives CAISGISPDTQYF.